The clone carrying this T cell receptor (beta chain) was detected a few times. As yet, its antigen is unknown. V was pared by 5 bases and J by 4 bases, with 11 bases of the junction left unmatched. This CDR3 contains 15 residues. Germline CDR1 is MDHEN and CDR2 is SYDVKM. This entry belongs to a study of identical twins. General study points: Insertions ran lower in abundant cord blood beta clonotypes, though not in memory repertoires.

Each CDR3 protein is one row after TCRdb ran MiXCR on the 5' RACE reads. Of approximately 620,000 distinct CDR3 sequences listed, 8.6% are singletons. The data also belong to a second study, concerning yellow fever vaccine responses in identical twins.

This clonotype was sampled from a woman between 18 and 30 years old in good health. The rearrangement joins TRBV28 to TRBJ2-7, with TRBD2 identical over 7 bases. The sequencing input was PBMCs. The CDR3 DNA reads as TGTGCCAGCAGTCTCCCGGGACTAATAAGATACGAGCAGTACTTC. Residues: CASSLPGLIRYEQYF.